The entry that follows covers one T cell receptor (beta chain) sequence. The antigen is unknown. These data come from a study of regulatory dendritic cells for organ transplantation. Study outcomes and limitations: Mature dendritic cells appeared to drive more memory CD8+ clonal expansion than regulatory ones.

The CDR3 spans 16 residues. Per the germline V gene, CDR1 is SGHKS and CDR2 is YYEKEE (reference sequence). The V end was cut by 2 bases, the J end by 8 bases, with 19 bases between. Sequencing was performed with immunoSEQ multiplex PCR; in TCRdb, only in-frame clones are kept and a portion is missing. The top ten hold about 2.4% of the sample, which has 29,000 or so clones, roughly 85% seen once. Sequenced sample: memory CD4+ T cells from blood. As for subset: CD45RO+ memory T cells. The TCR originated in a human donor in good health. The rearrangement uses TRBV5-5 and TRBJ1-4; perhaps TRBD1 as D (6 bases). In nucleotides, the CDR3 is TGTGCCAGCAGCTTCGACCAGGGGCGGGGGACGGAAAAACTGTTTTTT. This sequence encodes CASSFDQGRGTEKLFF.